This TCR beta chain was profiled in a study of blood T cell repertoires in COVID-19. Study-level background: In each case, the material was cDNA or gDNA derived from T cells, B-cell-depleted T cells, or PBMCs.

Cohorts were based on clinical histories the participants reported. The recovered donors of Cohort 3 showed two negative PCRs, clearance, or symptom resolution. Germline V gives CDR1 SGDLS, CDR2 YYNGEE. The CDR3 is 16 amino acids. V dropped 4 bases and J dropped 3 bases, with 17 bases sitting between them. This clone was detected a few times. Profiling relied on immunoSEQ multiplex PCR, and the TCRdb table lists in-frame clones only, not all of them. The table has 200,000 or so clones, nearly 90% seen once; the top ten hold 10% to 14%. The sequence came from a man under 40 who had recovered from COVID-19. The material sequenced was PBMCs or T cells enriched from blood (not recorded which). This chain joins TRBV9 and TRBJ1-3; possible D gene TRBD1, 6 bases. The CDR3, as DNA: TGTGCCAGCAGCCTCCGCGGGGGCGCTTATGGAAACACCATATATTTT. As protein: CASSLRGGAYGNTIYF.